This T cell receptor (beta chain) was documented in a study of Graves' ophthalmopathy and Graves' hyperthyroidism. Amplification of TCR beta CDR3 regions used RNA transcripts. HTBI primers were used in a first-round RT-PCR, which preceded a second-round multiplex PCR. TCRdb passed the multiplex PCR reads through MiXCR, listing each CDR3 protein once. The sample includes about 1.2 million distinct CDR3 sequences, less than 45% of them seen just once. Regarding the study as a whole: The study's model predicted ophthalmopathy progression at 70.59% sensitivity and about 72% specificity. In blood appeared most of the expanded thyroid clonotypes whose frequency exceeded 0.001.

Details on this clonotype: What it binds is unknown.

Orbital computed tomography and thyroid ultrasound, along with TRAb, serum thyroxine and clinical symptoms, underpinned diagnosis. CDR1 DFQATT and CDR2 SNEGSKA come from the germline V gene (reference sequence). Unmatched junction bases numbered 11, after V lost 2 bases and J lost 7 bases. The CDR3 is 15 amino acids. This rearrangement joins TRBV20-1 to TRBJ2-5, with 9 bases aligning to TRBD1. The receptor's source is an adult man with Graves' hyperthyroidism. The source material was peripheral blood or thyroid tissue (not recorded which). CDR3 in DNA: TGCAGTGCTAGAACGCCGGGACAGGGAGTCGCGACCCAGTACTTC. Amino acid sequence: CSARTPGQGVATQYF.